The 10 T cell receptor beta chains in this list originate from one sample, sequenced in a study of T cells in Graves' hyperthyroidism and ophthalmopathy. The source material, RNA transcripts, was used to amplify TCR beta CDR3 regions. TCR CDR3 underwent first-round RT-PCR with the HTBI primer set. TCRdb re-called the multiplex PCR reads through MiXCR, storing one row per CDR3 protein. The table has 350,000 or so distinct CDR3 sequences, about 21% seen once. Sequencing was done on a sample of blood. These receptor sequences come from a woman in her forties or fifties with Graves' hyperthyroidism.

This clonotype came up many times. The chain is built from TRBV15 and TRBJ2-1, with 7 bases fitting TRBD2. Trimming took 8 bases from V and 2 from J; bases not matched to a gene: 6. The CDR3 has 14 amino acids. Germline V lookup: CDR1 LNHNV, CDR2 YYDKDF (reference sequence). The CDR3 DNA sequence: TGTGCCACCGCGAGCGGGAAAGCCTACAATGAGCAGTTCTTC. Its protein is CATASGKAYNEQFF.

The CDR3 region has the DNA TGTGCCAGTAGTATAACCCGCGGACAGGGGAAGGGCGGGGAGCTGTTTTTT. It yields the protein CASSITRGQGKGGELFF. This chain joins TRBV19 and TRBJ2-2; 9 nucleotides align to TRBD1. The CDR3 has 17 amino acids. CDR1 is LNHDA and CDR2 is SQIVND in the germline V gene (reference sequence). V dropped 2 bases and J dropped 7; count of bases not matched to a gene: 11.

This rearrangement joins TRBV5-4 to TRBJ2-5, with D possibly TRBD2 on 5 matching bases. V was trimmed by 0 bases and J by 5 bases, leaving 8 bases between them. Looked up from germline, CDR1 is SGHNT and CDR2 is YYREEE (reference sequence). The length of the CDR3 is 13 residues. CDR3 region: CASSLAGDETQYF. DNA of the CDR3: TGTGCCAGCAGCTTGGCCGGGGATGAGACCCAGTACTTC.

This clonotype was counted between two and nine times. The gene calls are TRBV19 and TRBJ1-1, with a tentative D call TRBD1 (6 bases). Germline CDR1 is LNHDA and CDR2 is SQIVND (reference sequence). The CDR3 runs to 10 residues. Between the trimmed V and J ends, which lost 8 bases and 11 bases, there was a span of 12 bases. CDR3 residues: CASSQGTAFF. As DNA, the CDR3 is TGTGCCAGTTCACAGGGAACGGCTTTCTTT.

Only a few counts were recorded for this clonotype. The CDR3 protein is CASSVGDRGTDTQYF. The CDR3 coding sequence is TGTGCCAGCAGCGTGGGGGACAGGGGTACAGATACGCAGTATTTT. The rearrangement uses TRBV9 and TRBJ2-3; 10 bases are shared with TRBD1. The CDR3 has 15 residues. Trimming cost V 2 bases and J 3 bases; bases outside gene matches: 3. CDR1 is SGDLS and CDR2 is YYNGEE in the germline V gene.

This chain links TRBV12-3 or TRBV12-4 with TRBJ2-6; 8 nucleotides agree with TRBD1. V shed 6 bases and J 0 bases; nucleotides not matched to a gene: 13. The CDR3 loop spans 19 amino acids. Here the CDR3 reads CASSITGGTSLSGANVLTF. The CDR3 DNA sequence: TGTGCCAGCAGCATCACAGGGGGTACCTCTCTCTCTGGGGCCAACGTCCTGACTTTC.

In its sample, this clonotype was seen many times. The gene calls are TRBV7-8 and TRBJ2-5; D is perhaps TRBD2 (7 bases). The germline gives CDR1 SGHVS, CDR2 FQNEAQ. V was clipped by 5 bases and J by 2 bases, with 21 bases between them. The CDR3 is made up of 17 amino acids. CDR3 in DNA: TGTGCCAGCAGCGAGGGTGGGGGGGCCTATTTACAAGAGACCCAGTACTTC. It translates to CASSEGGGAYLQETQYF.

This clonotype was detected ten times or more. The V gene is TRBV6-2 or TRBV6-3, the J gene TRBJ2-5; TRBD1 might be the D (6 bases). The CDR3 sequence is 13 residues long. The ends were cut back, 4 bases at V and 2 bases at J, with 8 bases in the middle. The germline gives CDR1 MNHEY, CDR2 SVGEGT. The CDR3 is CASSFGQQETQYF. The DNA for the CDR3 is TGTGCCAGCAGTTTTGGACAGCAAGAGACCCAGTACTTC.

V and J are TRBV12-5 and TRBJ2-5; 7 bases align to TRBD1. Germline V gene lookup returns CDR1 LGHNT and CDR2 FRNRAP. The CDR3 sequence is 18 residues long. Losses at the gene ends were 0 bases for V and 3 bases for J; bases not matched to a gene: 13. The CDR3 DNA sequence: TGTGCTAGTGGTTTGGTAAGGGAAGGGACAGAAGGAAAAGAGACCCAGTACTTC. Its translation: CASGLVREGTEGKETQYF.

Relative to its sample, this clonotype is large. The chain carries TRBV24-1 and TRBJ2-1; D not certain. Trimming left V 5 bases short and J 6 bases short, with 7 bases between. Germline V lookup: CDR1 KGHDR, CDR2 SFDVKD. The CDR3 spans 12 residues. CDR3 DNA sequence: TGTGCCACCAGTGCTCTATCCAATGAGCAGTTCTTC. It is translated as CATSALSNEQFF.